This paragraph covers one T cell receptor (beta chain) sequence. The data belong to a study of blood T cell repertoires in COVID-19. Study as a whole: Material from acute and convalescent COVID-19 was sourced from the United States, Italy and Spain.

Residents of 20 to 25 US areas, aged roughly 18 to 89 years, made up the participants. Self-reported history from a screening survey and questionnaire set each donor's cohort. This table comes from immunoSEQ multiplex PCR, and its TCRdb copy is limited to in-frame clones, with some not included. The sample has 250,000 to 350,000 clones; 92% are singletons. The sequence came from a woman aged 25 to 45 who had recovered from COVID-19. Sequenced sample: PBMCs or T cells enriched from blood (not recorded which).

The CDR3 DNA sequence: TGTGCCAGCAGCAGATGGCGGGGGGAGGGCTTGGATGAGCAGTTCTTC. Translated, it gives CASSRWRGEGLDEQFF. The gene calls are TRBV11-3 and TRBJ2-1; 8 nucleotides line up with TRBD2. J was trimmed by 8 bases and V by 5 bases; bases with no gene match: 14. The CDR3 has 16 amino acids. Germline lookup yields CDR1 SGHNT and CDR2 YENEEA.